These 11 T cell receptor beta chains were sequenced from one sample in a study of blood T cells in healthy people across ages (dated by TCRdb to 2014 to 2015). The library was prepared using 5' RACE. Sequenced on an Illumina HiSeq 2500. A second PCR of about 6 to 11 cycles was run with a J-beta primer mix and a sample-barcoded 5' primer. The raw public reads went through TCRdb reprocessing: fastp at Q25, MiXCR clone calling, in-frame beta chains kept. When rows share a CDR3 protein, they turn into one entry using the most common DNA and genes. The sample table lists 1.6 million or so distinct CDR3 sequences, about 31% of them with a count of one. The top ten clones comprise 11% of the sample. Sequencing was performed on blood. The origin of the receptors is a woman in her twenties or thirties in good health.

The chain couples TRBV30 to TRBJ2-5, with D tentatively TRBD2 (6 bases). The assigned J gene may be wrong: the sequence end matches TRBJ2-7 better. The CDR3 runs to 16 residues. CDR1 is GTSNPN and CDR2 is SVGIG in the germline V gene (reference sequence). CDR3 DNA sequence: TGTGCCTGGAGTAGGGAGGTCTTCTACGAACCCTACGAGCAGTACTTC. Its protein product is CAWSREVFYEPYEQYF.

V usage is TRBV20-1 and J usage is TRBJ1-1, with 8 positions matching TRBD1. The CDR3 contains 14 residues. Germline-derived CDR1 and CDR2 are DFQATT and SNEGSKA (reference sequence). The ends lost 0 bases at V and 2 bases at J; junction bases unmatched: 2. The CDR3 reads CSARDDRGNTEAFF. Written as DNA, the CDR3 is TGCAGTGCTAGAGATGACAGGGGCAACACTGAAGCTTTCTTT.

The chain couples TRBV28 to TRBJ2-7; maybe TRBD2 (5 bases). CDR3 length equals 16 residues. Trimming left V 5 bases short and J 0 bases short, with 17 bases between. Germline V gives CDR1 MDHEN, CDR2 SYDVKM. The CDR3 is CASSRVTAEDSYEQYF. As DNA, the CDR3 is TGTGCCAGCAGTCGCGTTACGGCGGAGGACTCCTACGAGCAGTACTTC. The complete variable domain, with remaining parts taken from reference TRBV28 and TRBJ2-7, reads DVKVTQSSRYLVKRTGEKVFLECVQDMDHENMFWYRQDPGLGLRLIYFSYDVKMKEKGDIPEGYSVSREKKERFSLILESASTNQTSMYLCASSRVTAEDSYEQYFGPGTRLTVT.

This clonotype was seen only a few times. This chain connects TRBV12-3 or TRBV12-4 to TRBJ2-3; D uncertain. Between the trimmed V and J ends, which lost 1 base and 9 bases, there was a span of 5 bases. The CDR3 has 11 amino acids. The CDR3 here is CASSLEWTQYF. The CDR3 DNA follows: TGTGCCAGCAGTTTAGAGTGGACGCAGTATTTT.

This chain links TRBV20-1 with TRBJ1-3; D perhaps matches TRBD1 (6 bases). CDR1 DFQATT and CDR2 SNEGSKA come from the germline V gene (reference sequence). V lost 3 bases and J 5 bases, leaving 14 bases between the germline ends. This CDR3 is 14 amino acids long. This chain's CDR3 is CSARDSTPRNTIYF. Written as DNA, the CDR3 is TGCAGTGCTAGGGACAGCACTCCCCGAAACACCATATATTTT.

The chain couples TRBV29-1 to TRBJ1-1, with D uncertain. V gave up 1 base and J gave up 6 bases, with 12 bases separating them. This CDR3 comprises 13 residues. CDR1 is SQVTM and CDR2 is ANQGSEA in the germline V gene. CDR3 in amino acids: CSVEVGAGAEAFF. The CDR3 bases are TGCAGCGTTGAAGTGGGCGCGGGTGCTGAAGCTTTCTTT.

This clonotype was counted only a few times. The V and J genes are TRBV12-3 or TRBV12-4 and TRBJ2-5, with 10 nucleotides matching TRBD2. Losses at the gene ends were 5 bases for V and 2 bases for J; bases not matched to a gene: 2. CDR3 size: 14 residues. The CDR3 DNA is TGTGCCAGCAGTATGACTAGCGGGCAAGAGACCCAGTACTTC. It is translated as CASSMTSGQETQYF.

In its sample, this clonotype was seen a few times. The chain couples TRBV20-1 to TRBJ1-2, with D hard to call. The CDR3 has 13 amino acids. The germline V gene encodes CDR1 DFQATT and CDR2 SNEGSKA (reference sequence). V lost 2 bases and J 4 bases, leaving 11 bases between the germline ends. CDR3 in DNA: TGCAGTGCTAGACAAGCCACCGGCTATGGCTACACCTTC. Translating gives CSARQATGYGYTF.

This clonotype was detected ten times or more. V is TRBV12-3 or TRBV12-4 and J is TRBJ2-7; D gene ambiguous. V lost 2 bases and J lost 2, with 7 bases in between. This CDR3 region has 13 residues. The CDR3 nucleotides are TGTGCCAGCAGTTTAAGGGCAGCCTACGAGCAGTACTTC. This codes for CASSLRAAYEQYF.

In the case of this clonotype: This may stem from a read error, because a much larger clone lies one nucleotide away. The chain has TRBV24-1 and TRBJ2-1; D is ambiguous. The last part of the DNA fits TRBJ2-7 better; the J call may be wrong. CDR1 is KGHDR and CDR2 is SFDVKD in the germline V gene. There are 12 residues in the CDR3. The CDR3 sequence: CATSESYNEQYF. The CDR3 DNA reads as TGTGCCACCAGTGAATCCTACAATGAGCAGTACTTC.

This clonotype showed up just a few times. CDR3 in amino acids: CACNPDWVTGELFF. CDR3 bases: TGTGCCTGCAACCCCGACTGGGTCACCGGGGAGCTGTTTTTT. V usage is TRBV30 and J usage is TRBJ2-2; D gene uncertain. CDR3 size: 14 residues. Per the germline V gene, CDR1 is GTSNPN and CDR2 is SVGIG (reference sequence). Trimming took off 6 bases at V and 4 bases at J, with 15 bases between the two ends.